The 28 T cell receptor beta chains below were found in one sample sequenced in a study of cytomegalovirus exposure and HLA in healthy donors. The PCR made use of 60 Vbeta and 13 Jbeta primers. Data came from immunoSEQ multiplex PCR; TCRdb stores just in-frame clones and leaves some out. This table lists approximately 110,000 clones. Sequencing used PBMCs. Receptors were obtained from a man aged 25-45 years in good health and CMV-seronegative.

As concerns this clone: One end of the junction varies from germline; a read error may be responsible. The chain couples TRBV19 to TRBJ2-3; 9 bases agree with TRBD2. Germline V gene lookup returns CDR1 LNHDA and CDR2 SQIVND (reference sequence). The CDR3 covers 15 residues. The CDR3 reads CASSIAGEIADTQYF. The CDR3 DNA follows: TGTGCCAGTAGCATAGCGGGAGAAATAGCAGATACGCAGTATTTT.

J is TRBJ1-1 and V is TRBV11-3, with D possibly TRBD1 on 5 matching bases. Germline V CDR1 and CDR2: SGHNT, YENEEA. V shed 2 bases and J shed 0 bases, with 7 bases lying between them. CDR3 length: 14 residues. The CDR3 protein is CASSLQGLNTEAFF. The CDR3 DNA follows: TGTGCCAGCAGCTTACAGGGCCTGAACACTGAAGCTTTCTTT.

V is TRBV11-2 and J is TRBJ2-7; possibly TRBD1 for D (5 bases). The CDR3 sequence is 13 residues long. The V gene's germline CDR1 is SGHAT and CDR2 FQNNGV. Trimming took off 3 bases at V and 3 bases at J, with 9 bases between the two ends. CDR3 DNA sequence: TGTGCCAGCAGCTTTGACAGCTTCTACGAGCAGTACTTC. Its protein is CASSFDSFYEQYF.

The V call is TRBV28, the J call TRBJ2-7, with 8 bases lining up with TRBD2. CDR1 is MDHEN, CDR2 SYDVKM, per germline. With V trimmed by 5 bases and J by 2 bases, 14 bases remained unmatched. There are 17 residues in the CDR3. DNA for the CDR3: TGTGCCAGCAGTCGGTCTTTGCGCCGGGAGGGCCCCTACGAGCAGTACTTC. Encoded protein: CASSRSLRREGPYEQYF.

In DNA form, the CDR3 reads TGTGCCACCAGCAGAGATAACTCTGGAAACACCATATATTTT. This gives the protein CATSRDNSGNTIYF. V and J are TRBV15 and TRBJ1-3, with no clear D. Trimming stripped 0 bases from V and 0 bases from J, with 3 bases between. This CDR3 is built from 14 residues. Germline CDR1 LNHNV, CDR2 YYDKDF (reference sequence).

V usage is TRBV30 and J usage is TRBJ2-1, with 10 bases matching TRBD2. Germline lookup yields CDR1 GTSNPN and CDR2 SVGIG (reference sequence). V was clipped by 5 bases and J by 8 bases; unmatched bases: 6. This CDR3 region has 13 residues. CDR3 sequence: CAWASGRGDEQFF. CDR3 coding DNA: TGTGCCTGGGCTAGCGGGAGAGGGGATGAGCAGTTCTTC.

The rearrangement joins TRBV9 to TRBJ2-6; TRBD1 matches 9 bases. The CDR3 length is 18 residues. V lost 0 bases, J lost 3 bases, and 7 bases stayed unmatched. CDR1 is SGDLS and CDR2 is YYNGEE in the germline V gene. CDR3 coding DNA: TGTGCCAGCAGCGTAGCCCGGACAGGGGCCGTTGGGGCCAACGTCCTGACTTTC. This codes for CASSVARTGAVGANVLTF.

The rearrangement links TRBV4-1 to TRBJ2-7; TRBD2 might be the D (6 bases). This CDR3 has 16 amino acids. Germline V gene sequence: CDR1 MGHRA, CDR2 YSYEKL. The V end lost 0 bases, the J end lost 3 bases, and 15 bases lay between the germline ends. This chain's CDR3 is CASSQEGPGRNYEQYF. CDR3 coding DNA: TGCGCCAGCAGCCAAGAGGGGCCCGGGAGAAACTACGAGCAGTACTTC.

The chain combines TRBV4-2 with TRBJ1-1, with 8 bases that match TRBD1. J was trimmed by 7 bases and V by 5 bases; bases with no gene match: 6. The CDR3 extends over 13 amino acids. CDR1 is LGHNA, CDR2 YNFKEQ, per germline. CDR3 protein: CASSIPRGREAFF. CDR3 nucleotides: TGTGCCAGCAGCATACCCAGGGGGCGTGAAGCTTTCTTT.

This chain joins TRBV19 and TRBJ1-2, with TRBD1 identical over 11 bases. The germline gives CDR1 LNHDA, CDR2 SQIVND (reference sequence). The CDR3 length is 14 residues. With V trimmed by 3 bases and J by 7 bases, 4 bases remained unmatched. CDR3: CASSISGTGGGYTF. The CDR3 nucleotides are TGTGCCAGTAGTATCTCCGGGACAGGGGGTGGCTACACCTTC.

V and J are TRBV5-1 and TRBJ2-1; 10 positions agree with TRBD1. J lost 7 bases, V lost 6 bases, and 22 bases had no gene match. Per germline, CDR1 SGHRS and CDR2 YFSETQ. The CDR3 totals 19 residues. CDR3 nucleotide sequence: TGCGCCAGCACCCAGGGACAGGGGCAGAGTTGGGTTAATCGAAATGAGCAGTTCTTC. Encoded protein: CASTQGQGQSWVNRNEQFF. Filled out from reference TRBV5-1 and TRBJ2-1, the complete variable domain reads KAGVTQTPRYLIKTRGQQVTLSCSPISGHRSVSWYQQTPGQGLQFLFEYFSETQRNKGNFPGRFSGRQFSNSRSEMNVSTLELGDSALYLCASTQGQGQSWVNRNEQFFGPGTRLTVL.

The chain joins TRBV4-1 to TRBJ2-7; TRBD2 matches 10 bases. CDR3 length equals 17 residues. V lost 2 bases, J lost 2 bases, and 9 bases stayed unmatched. Looked up from germline, CDR1 is MGHRA and CDR2 is YSYEKL. The CDR3 spells CASSQSLAGGETYEQYF. In DNA, the CDR3 is TGCGCCAGCAGCCAAAGTTTAGCGGGAGGCGAAACCTACGAGCAGTACTTC.

The chain combines TRBV5-1 with TRBJ2-7; D unresolved. This CDR3 has 13 amino acids. Germline V CDR1 and CDR2: SGHRS, YFSETQ. V lost 1 base and J lost 0, with 5 bases in between. CDR3 coding DNA: TGCGCCAGCAGCTTGCCCAGCTCCTACGAGCAGTACTTC. Amino acid sequence: CASSLPSSYEQYF.

The chain combines TRBV6-4 with TRBJ1-4; 8 nucleotides match TRBD1. The CDR3 is 16 amino acids. Trimming took 3 bases from V and 1 from J; bases not matched to a gene: 4. The germline V gene encodes CDR1 MRHNA and CDR2 SNTAGT. DNA of the CDR3: TGTGCCAGCAGTGATCTTGGACAGGGAACTAATGAAAAACTGTTTTTT. Encoded protein: CASSDLGQGTNEKLFF.

The rearrangement joins TRBV28 to TRBJ2-1; 7 bases line up with TRBD1. Germline-derived CDR1 and CDR2 are MDHEN and SYDVKM. The CDR3 extends over 15 amino acids. Trimming cost V 4 bases and J 5 bases; bases outside gene matches: 8. The CDR3 protein is CASSSPRGFHNEQFF. The CDR3 nucleotides read TGTGCCAGCAGTTCCCCCAGGGGGTTTCACAATGAGCAGTTCTTC.

Of note for this clone: The conserved phenylalanine or tryptophan normally closing the CDR3 is absent here, so this likely arose from a read error. Because the CDR3's place on the DNA is in doubt, the DNA is left out and the CDR3 is given as listed by TCRdb. J is TRBJ2-6 and V is TRBV27; the tabulated D call, TRBD1, remains unverified against the DNA. Germline V gene sequence: CDR1 MNHEY, CDR2 SMNVEV (reference sequence). The CDR3 is made up of 11 amino acids, end residues included. The CDR3 sequence: CASSPKGRKQG.

The genes are TRBV27 and TRBJ2-1; TRBD2 matches 12 bases. The CDR3 loop spans 14 amino acids. The V and J ends lost 7 bases and 7 bases, in that order; junction bases with no gene match: 5. From germline, CDR1 is MNHEY and CDR2 SMNVEV (reference sequence). The CDR3 loop reads CASTPSGRENEQFF. CDR3 in DNA: TGTGCCAGCACCCCTAGCGGGAGGGAAAATGAGCAGTTCTTC.

The chain carries TRBV28 and TRBJ2-7, with D maybe TRBD1 (8 bases). This CDR3 contains 13 residues. CDR1 and CDR2 (germline): MDHEN, SYDVKM. V gave up 6 bases and J gave up 3 bases, with 12 bases separating them. The CDR3 loop reads CASRTGEGYEQYF. CDR3 in DNA: TGTGCCAGCAGGACAGGGGAGGGCTACGAGCAGTACTTC.

The chain links TRBV29-1 to TRBJ1-2, with TRBD1 matching 8 bases. V shed 7 bases, J shed 4 bases, and the junction held 8 bases outside the gene matches. Germline CDR1 and CDR2: SQVTM and ANQGSEA. This CDR3 is 13 amino acids long. CDR3 coding DNA: TGCAGCGCGCCTCGGCAGGGGGCCTATGGCTACACCTTC. Residues: CSAPRQGAYGYTF.

This sequence joins TRBV28 and TRBJ2-1, with a tentative D call TRBD2 (5 bases). The CDR3 extends over 15 amino acids. The ends were cut back, 3 bases at V and 12 bases at J, with 21 bases in the middle. The germline CDR1 and CDR2 sequences are MDHEN and SYDVKM. The CDR3 DNA reads as TGTGCCAGCAGTTTGAGCGGCTCCCCTCCGCCAGGGCAGTTCTTC. Amino acid sequence: CASSLSGSPPPGQFF.

J is TRBJ2-2 and V is TRBV7-3; 13 bases line up with TRBD2. The CDR3 loop spans 19 amino acids. CDR1 is SGHTA and CDR2 is FQGTGA in the germline V gene. Trimming at V came to 5 bases and at J to 4 bases, leaving 13 bases not matched to a gene. CDR3 DNA: TGTGCCAGCAGCCCCCAGGGGGGACTAGCGGGATCGGTCACCGGGGAGCTGTTTTTT. The encoded protein is CASSPQGGLAGSVTGELFF.

This chain connects TRBV18 to TRBJ2-3, with 10 bases fitting TRBD1. Trimming took 3 bases from V and 3 from J; bases not matched to a gene: 3. This CDR3 is 15 amino acids long. Germline loops: CDR1 KGHSH, CDR2 LQKENI. The CDR3 region has the DNA TGTGCCAGCTCACCGACAGGGGGCGGGACAGATACGCAGTATTTT. As protein: CASSPTGGGTDTQYF.

The rearrangement links TRBV7-2 to TRBJ2-2; D is uncertain. There are 12 residues in the CDR3. V shed 6 bases and J shed 6 bases, with 8 bases lying between them. Germline V gives CDR1 SGHTA, CDR2 FQGNSA. CDR3 nucleotides: TGTGCCAGCAGACTCTTCGCCGGGGAGCTGTTTTTT. Protein: CASRLFAGELFF.

The V gene is TRBV11-1, the J gene TRBJ1-5; D unresolved. Germline V gives CDR1 SGHAT, CDR2 FQDESV (reference sequence). The CDR3 length is 13 residues. V was cut by 8 bases and J by 2 bases, with 10 bases left in between. The CDR3 DNA reads as TGTGCCAGCGCCAGTCAGGGCAATCAGCCCCAGCATTTT. This sequence encodes CASASQGNQPQHF.

The chain recombines TRBV7-7 with TRBJ2-7; D gene ambiguous. The germline V gene encodes CDR1 SSHAT and CDR2 FNYEAQ (reference sequence). Trimming stripped 2 bases from V and 5 bases from J, with 10 bases between. This CDR3 spans 13 amino acids. The CDR3 DNA is TGTGCCAGCAGCTTATTTCTGGGCAACGAGCAGTACTTC. This codes for CASSLFLGNEQYF.

The chain uses TRBV4-3 and TRBJ2-7; D possibly corresponds to TRBD2 (6 bases). The CDR3 contains 17 residues. The V end lost 2 bases, the J end lost 4 bases, and 21 bases lay between the germline ends. The germline gives CDR1 LGHNA, CDR2 YSLEER. The CDR3 loop reads CASSQHLEAGPGYEQYF. The CDR3, as DNA: TGCGCCAGCAGCCAACATTTAGAAGCGGGTCCCGGGTACGAGCAGTACTTC.

CDR3 coding DNA: TGTGCCACCTCTTGGGAGGGAAACTACGAGCAGTACTTC. Its translation is CATSWEGNYEQYF. The V call is TRBV25-1, the J call TRBJ2-7; 7 bases map to TRBD2. The CDR3 has 13 residues. Germline-derived CDR1 and CDR2 are MGHDK and SYGVNS. J gave up 3 bases and V 10 bases, and 9 bases lay outside the gene matches.

This chain connects TRBV29-1 to TRBJ2-7, with 7 positions matching TRBD1. This CDR3 contains 15 residues. The germline gives CDR1 SQVTM, CDR2 ANQGSEA. J lost 1 base, V lost 7 bases, and 13 bases had no gene match. The CDR3 DNA sequence: TGCAGCGCTAATCTCGGGACAGTCTTTTCCTACGAGCAGTACTTC. It specifies CSANLGTVFSYEQYF.